Following are 22 T cell receptor beta chains from one sample sequenced in a study of T cell responses to AZD1222 COVID-19 vaccine. Using immunoSEQ multiplex PCR, the repertoire was profiled, and TCRdb retains in-frame clones only, with some absent. The top ten hold approximately 3% of the sample, which has roughly 140,000 clones, around 90% seen once. Sequenced here: peripheral blood, sampled 28 days after the second AZD1222 dose. Receptors originate from an adult who received the AZD1222 COVID-19 vaccine.

This clone was seen just once. The chain recombines TRBV7-8 with TRBJ2-2, with 9 positions matching TRBD1. The CDR3 runs to 16 residues. V lost 4 bases, J lost 4 bases, and 7 bases stayed unmatched. Per the germline V gene, CDR1 is SGHVS and CDR2 is FQNEAQ. Written as DNA, the CDR3 is TGTGCCAGCAGCTCGAGGACAGGGGTTGGCACCGGGGAGCTGTTTTTT. Amino acid sequence: CASSSRTGVGTGELFF.

The count of this clone is one. The rearrangement joins TRBV9 to TRBJ2-1; 8 positions agree with TRBD2. Looked up from germline, CDR1 is SGDLS and CDR2 is YYNGEE. The CDR3 runs 15 residues. With 3 bases clipped from V and 4 bases from J, the junction kept 6 bases outside the gene matches. The CDR3 here is CASSGAGVLYNEQFF. For the CDR3, the DNA is TGTGCCAGCAGCGGAGCGGGAGTCCTGTACAATGAGCAGTTCTTC.

As to this clone: Additional DNA sequences in this sample encode the identical CDR3. The CDR3 region is CSVGGVNTEAFF. The DNA of the CDR3 is TGCAGCGTTGGGGGGGTGAACACTGAAGCTTTCTTT. The chain recombines TRBV29-1 with TRBJ1-1, with D possibly TRBD1 on 5 matching bases. The V end lost 4 bases, the J end lost 0 bases, and 6 bases lay between the germline ends. This CDR3 region has 12 residues. The V gene's germline CDR1 is SQVTM and CDR2 ANQGSEA. Full variable domain (outside the CDR3, taken from reference TRBV29-1 and TRBJ1-1): SAVISQKPSRDICQRGTSLTIQCQVDSQVTMMFWYRQQPGQSLTLIATANQGSEATYESGFVIDKFPISRPNLTFSTLTVSNMSPEDSSIYLCSVGGVNTEAFFGQGTRLTVV.

V usage is TRBV5-6 and J usage is TRBJ1-4, with TRBD1 matching over 8 bases. There are 18 residues in the CDR3. J was trimmed by 0 bases and V by 6 bases; bases with no gene match: 13. From germline, CDR1 is SGHDT and CDR2 YYEEEE. CDR3 DNA: TGTGCCAGCACCCTCTTCCAGCAGACAGGGGCAACTAATGAAAAACTGTTTTTT. Translation gives CASTLFQQTGATNEKLFF.

The chain uses TRBV3-1 (or the pseudogene TRBV3-2) and TRBJ1-1, with 10 bases aligning to TRBD1. V shed 1 base, J shed 4 bases, and the junction held 0 bases outside the gene matches. The CDR3 has 14 amino acids. Germline V gene lookup returns CDR1 LGHDT and CDR2 YNNKEL (reference sequence). The CDR3 DNA reads as TGTGCCAGCAGCCAAGGGACAGGGGGCACTGAAGCTTTCTTT. It specifies CASSQGTGGTEAFF.

The chain employs TRBV24-1 and TRBJ1-2; D might be TRBD1 (5 bases). The CDR3 totals 11 residues. Between the trimmed V and J ends, which lost 9 bases and 8 bases, there was a span of 12 bases. In germline, CDR1 is KGHDR, CDR2 SFDVKD. The chain's CDR3 is CATSQGGGYTF. CDR3 sequence (DNA): TGTGCCACCTCCCAGGGCGGGGGCTACACCTTC.

The chain recombines TRBV5-4 with TRBJ2-5, with D possibly matching TRBD1 (6 bases). The CDR3 consists of 16 residues. Germline CDR1 reads SGHNT; CDR2 reads YYREEE (reference sequence). The V and J ends lost 4 bases and 2 bases respectively, with 18 bases between them. CDR3 protein: CASSEGWQGPQETQYF. CDR3 nucleotide sequence: TGTGCCAGCAGCGAAGGATGGCAGGGGCCTCAAGAGACCCAGTACTTC.

The chain employs TRBV5-1 and TRBJ1-2; D ambiguous. Trimming left V 2 bases short and J 4 bases short, with 6 bases between. The CDR3 contains 12 residues. Germline assignment: CDR1 SGHRS and CDR2 YFSETQ. The CDR3 is CASSLNSYGYTF. The CDR3 DNA follows: TGCGCCAGCAGCTTAAACAGCTATGGCTACACCTTC.

The chain has TRBV5-1 and TRBJ2-7; possible D gene TRBD1, 6 bases. The CDR3 loop spans 15 amino acids. V lost 0 bases and J 3 bases, leaving 13 bases between the germline ends. The germline V gene encodes CDR1 SGHRS and CDR2 YFSETQ. The CDR3 protein is CASSLGGGLSYEQYF. CDR3 in DNA: TGCGCCAGCAGCTTGGGAGGGGGATTAAGCTACGAGCAGTACTTC.

The V call is TRBV6-5, the J call TRBJ1-1; no firm D call. The V gene lost 4 bases and the J gene lost 5 bases, with 20 bases spanning the gap. CDR3 length: 16 residues. CDR1 and CDR2 from the germline V gene are MNHEY and SVGAGI. This CDR3 reads CASSSAILGIETEAFF. CDR3 bases: TGTGCCAGCAGTTCAGCCATTTTGGGGATAGAGACTGAAGCTTTCTTT.

The CDR3 loop is CASSEVGGNTEAFF. As DNA, the CDR3 is TGTGCCAGCAGTGAAGTGGGGGGGAACACTGAAGCTTTCTTT. The chain has TRBV6-1 and TRBJ1-1, with TRBD1 as a possible D gene (5 bases). V lost 1 base and J 1 base, leaving 7 bases between the germline ends. From germline, CDR1 is MNHNS and CDR2 SASEGT. The CDR3 spans 14 residues.

This clone has more than one count but fewer than ten. The same CDR3 arises from other DNA sequences in this sample as well. The rearrangement joins TRBV2 to TRBJ1-1; D is uncertain. The germline V gene encodes CDR1 SNHLY and CDR2 FYNNEI. Trimming stripped 6 bases from V and 7 bases from J, with 6 bases between. This CDR3 contains 10 residues. CDR3 bases: TGTGCCAGCAGCCTGGGTGAAGCTTTCTTT. Translating gives CASSLGEAFF.

This chain joins TRBV28 and TRBJ1-4, with no clear D. There are 15 residues in the CDR3. CDR1 is MDHEN and CDR2 is SYDVKM in the germline V gene. Trimming took 3 bases from V and 3 from J, leaving 11 bases between them. DNA of the CDR3: TGTGCCAGCAGTTTCCCGGGGAGGGCTAATGAAAAACTGTTTTTT. It codes for CASSFPGRANEKLFF.

V gene TRBV5-5 combines with J gene TRBJ1-2; TRBD1 is a possible D gene (5 bases). V was trimmed by 4 bases and J by 6 bases, leaving 13 bases between them. The CDR3 is 13 amino acids. The germline V gene has CDR1 SGHKS and CDR2 YYEKEE (reference sequence). The CDR3 loop reads CASSQGGDNGYTF. The CDR3 nucleotides are TGTGCCAGCAGCCAAGGAGGGGATAATGGCTACACCTTC.

This clone was seen a single time. CDR3 nucleotide sequence: TGTGCCAGAAGCTTAACCGGGCTCGATTCCTACGAGCAGTACTTC. Translation: CARSLTGLDSYEQYF. This sequence joins TRBV5-3 and TRBJ2-7; D ambiguous. TRBV5-3 is given ORF status, its function remaining uncertain. The germline V and J ends were trimmed by 2 bases and 1 base, with 13 bases remaining between them. The length of the CDR3 is 15 residues.

This clone appeared a single time. Other DNA sequences of this sample code for an identical CDR3. The DNA for the CDR3 is TGTGCCAGCAGTTTAGGAGGATACAATGAGCAGTTCTTC. Its protein is CASSLGGYNEQFF. The rearrangement joins TRBV27 to TRBJ2-1, with D possibly TRBD2 on 5 matching bases. Germline V gene sequence: CDR1 MNHEY, CDR2 SMNVEV (reference sequence). The germline V and J ends were trimmed by 2 bases and 4 bases, with 6 bases remaining between them. This CDR3 has 13 amino acids.

The genes are TRBV27 and TRBJ1-2, with 7 bases identical to TRBD1. Looked up from germline, CDR1 is MNHEY and CDR2 is SMNVEV (reference sequence). The CDR3 is made up of 15 amino acids. V gave up 5 bases and J gave up 8 bases; unmatched junction bases: 14. CDR3 loop: CASSLSRQGSRGYTF. DNA for the CDR3: TGTGCCAGCAGTCTTTCCCGACAGGGTAGTAGAGGCTACACCTTC.

The rearrangement joins TRBV24-1 to TRBJ2-2; 15 bases line up with TRBD2. The CDR3 consists of 20 residues. The V segment lost 0 bases and the J segment 3 bases; nucleotides outside the gene matches: 7. Germline values: CDR1 KGHDR, CDR2 SFDVKD. CDR3 in amino acids: CATSDLGLAGGPLDTGELFF. As DNA, the CDR3 is TGTGCCACCAGTGATTTGGGACTAGCGGGAGGGCCTCTGGACACCGGGGAGCTGTTTTTT.

This chain links TRBV7-9 with TRBJ1-2; D uncertain. V lost 0 bases and J 4 bases, leaving 12 bases between the germline ends. Per the germline V gene, CDR1 is SEHNR and CDR2 is FQNEAQ (reference sequence). This CDR3 region has 15 residues. CDR3 nucleotides: TGTGCCAGCAGCTTAGCGAACTCCCCCATCTATGGCTACACCTTC. This gives the protein CASSLANSPIYGYTF.

The J gene is TRBJ2-7, the V gene TRBV25-1; unclear D gene. CDR3 length: 14 amino acids. V lost 4 bases and J 7 bases, leaving 17 bases between the germline ends. Germline V gene sequence: CDR1 MGHDK, CDR2 SYGVNS. The DNA for the CDR3 is TGTGCCAGCAGTGTCGTGGGGTCTGGGGTAGAGCAGTACTTC. This encodes CASSVVGSGVEQYF.

In this sample, this clone turned up a few times. V gene TRBV27 combines with J gene TRBJ1-1; D not certain. Germline CDR1 is MNHEY and CDR2 is SMNVEV (reference sequence). CDR3 size: 14 residues. V was clipped by 2 bases and J by 0 bases, with 7 bases between them. The CDR3 DNA is TGTGCCAGCAGTTTAACCACCATGAACACTGAAGCTTTCTTT. It yields the protein CASSLTTMNTEAFF.

CDR3 bases: TGTGCCAGCAGCCGGGACTCCACCGGGGAGCTGTTTTTT. As protein: CASSRDSTGELFF. The V gene is TRBV5-4, the J gene TRBJ2-2, with D maybe TRBD2 (6 bases). This CDR3 is 13 amino acids long. Germline V CDR1 and CDR2: SGHNT, YYREEE (reference sequence). The V and J ends lost 4 bases and 4 bases respectively, with 8 bases between them. The whole variable domain, filled in from reference TRBV5-4 and TRBJ2-2, reads ETGVTQSPTHLIKTRGQQVTLRCSSQSGHNTVSWYQQALGQGPQFIFQYYREEENGRGNFPPRFSGLQFPNYSSELNVNALELDDSALYLCASSRDSTGELFFGEGSRLTVL.